This T cell receptor (beta chain) was retrieved from a study of shared clonotypes between healthy human individuals. Data came from immunoSEQ multiplex PCR; TCRdb stores just in-frame clones and leaves some out. Of about 660,000 clones in the sample, around 74% were seen once. Study outcomes and limitations: Genetic and exposure-history diversity was limited by the few donors.

A remark on this clone: Antigen specificity is unknown. Other DNA variants within this sample encode the same CDR3.

Trimming shortened V by 4 bases and J by 0 bases, and 4 bases separated the two germline ends. This CDR3 spans 12 amino acids. CDR1 and CDR2 from the germline V gene are SEHNR and FQNEAQ (reference sequence). Each of the donors was a healthy adult who was HIV-negative and had not had a recent acute infection or vaccination. Material: memory CD4+ T cells sorted from blood. Subset of the sample: CD45RA-negative fraction. The receptor was derived from a woman in her 30s in good health. The J gene is TRBJ2-7, the V gene TRBV7-9, with no clear D. For the CDR3, the DNA is TGTGCCAGCAGCTCAAGCTCCTACGAGCAGTACTTC. This gives the protein CASSSSSYEQYF.